The 8 T cell receptor beta chains in this list originate from one sample, sequenced in a study of T cell changes during pregnancy in multiple sclerosis. The method was immunoSEQ multiplex PCR; TCRdb's version includes in-frame clones alone and lacks a portion of them. This sample has more than 65,000 clones, with about 85% found just once. This specimen consisted of peripheral blood, obtained before pregnancy. These receptor sequences come from a female donor with multiple sclerosis, enrolled in a pregnancy study.

This chain connects TRBV5-1 to TRBJ2-3; perhaps TRBD2 as D (7 bases). This CDR3 region has 18 residues. V was pared by 0 bases and J by 0 bases, with 17 bases between. Germline loops: CDR1 SGHRS, CDR2 YFSETQ. The CDR3 reads CASSLEAGAIYSTDTQYF. The CDR3 nucleotides are TGCGCCAGCAGCTTGGAGGCGGGGGCCATCTATAGCACAGATACGCAGTATTTT.

The rearrangement joins TRBV30 to TRBJ1-2; perhaps TRBD1 as D (6 bases). The CDR3 consists of 13 residues. In germline, CDR1 is GTSNPN, CDR2 SVGIG (reference sequence). Trimming left V 0 bases short and J 3 bases short, with 8 bases between. The CDR3 DNA sequence: TGTGCCTGGAGTGTAAACAGGGACTATGGCTACACCTTC. Its protein product is CAWSVNRDYGYTF.

The J gene is TRBJ1-1, the V gene TRBV6-5; a weak D match, TRBD1 (6 bases). This CDR3 has 13 amino acids. The germline gives CDR1 MNHEY, CDR2 SVGAGI. V was clipped by 7 bases and J by 7 bases, with 16 bases between them. In DNA form, the CDR3 reads TGTGCCAGCAAGGGGCAGGGGAAAGTTGAAGCTTTCTTT. This translates into CASKGQGKVEAFF.

The chain is built from TRBV4-1 and TRBJ2-7, with 11 positions matching TRBD1. Germline V gene data show CDR1 as MGHRA and CDR2 as YSYEKL. The trim removed 4 bases at V and 0 bases at J, leaving 17 bases unmatched. The CDR3 totals 20 residues. The CDR3 region is CASSLSLRDRGIFRSYEQYF. The CDR3 bases are TGCGCCAGCAGCCTCTCACTCCGGGACAGGGGGATCTTCCGCTCCTACGAGCAGTACTTC.

This chain uses TRBV30 with TRBJ2-1; TRBD2 agrees at 9 bases. The J segment lost 5 bases and the V segment lost 7 bases, leaving 12 bases of the junction unmatched. The CDR3 loop spans 15 amino acids. Germline loops: CDR1 GTSNPN, CDR2 SVGIG (reference sequence). The CDR3 DNA sequence: TGTGCCTTCTGCTATAGCGGGAGTTTCCACAATGAGCAGTTCTTC. Translation: CAFCYSGSFHNEQFF.

A few counts support this clone. Here the CDR3 DNA reads TGTGCCAGCGGCCATGGGACAGTAGCTTTCTTT. Translated, it gives CASGHGTVAFF. The rearrangement links TRBV27 to TRBJ1-1; 7 positions agree with TRBD1. V lost 8 bases, J lost 10 bases, and 7 bases stayed unmatched. This CDR3 is 11 amino acids long. Germline CDR1 reads MNHEY; CDR2 reads SMNVEV (reference sequence).

The sample holds one count of this clone. CDR3 protein: CASSSTYEGQYF. In nucleotides, the CDR3 is TGTGCCAGCAGCTCTACCTACGAGGGGCAGTACTTC. V usage is TRBV7-2 and J usage is TRBJ2-7, with D tentatively TRBD2 (5 bases). V dropped 4 bases and J dropped 9 bases, with 13 bases sitting between them. The CDR3 has 12 amino acids. Germline CDR1 SGHTA, CDR2 FQGNSA.

V gene TRBV18 combines with J gene TRBJ2-7; TRBD2 aligns across 7 bases. CDR1 KGHSH and CDR2 LQKENI come from the germline V gene. The CDR3 runs to 13 residues. Trimming cost V 3 bases and J 3 bases; bases outside gene matches: 2. The CDR3, as DNA: TGTGCCAGCTCACCCGGGGACTACTACGAGCAGTACTTC. Translating it yields CASSPGDYYEQYF. The entire variable domain, with the rest obtained from reference TRBV18 and TRBJ2-7, is as follows: NAGVMQNPRHLVRRRGQEARLRCSPMKGHSHVYWYRQLPEEGLKFMVYLQKENIIDESGMPKERFSAEFPKEGPSILRIQQVVRGDSAAYFCASSPGDYYEQYFGPGTRLTVT.